The 20 T cell receptor beta chains below come from one sample, sequenced in a study of cytomegalovirus exposure and HLA in healthy donors. Primers for the PCR totalled 60 Vbeta and 13 Jbeta. This table comes from immunoSEQ multiplex PCR, and its TCRdb copy is limited to in-frame clones, with some not included. Of 160,000 or so clones listed, approximately 79% are singletons. Sequencing was done on a sample of PBMCs. These receptors all come from a woman in her 40s in good health and CMV-seronegative.

This chain connects TRBV11-3 to TRBJ2-1, with D unresolved. The CDR3 runs to 13 residues. Germline lookup yields CDR1 SGHNT and CDR2 YENEEA. With 2 bases removed from V and 7 bases from J, the gap between germline ends came to 9 bases. For the CDR3, the DNA is TGTGCCAGCAGCTTAAGTACTCCTAATGAGCAGTTCTTC. Translated, it gives CASSLSTPNEQFF. Combining the CDR3 with reference TRBV11-3 and TRBJ2-1 gives the whole variable domain EAGVVQSPRYKIIEKKQPVAFWCNPISGHNTLYWYLQNLGQGPELLIRYENEEAVDDSQLPKDRFSAERLKGVDSTLKIQPAELGDSAVYLCASSLSTPNEQFFGPGTRLTVL.

The chain recombines TRBV19 with TRBJ2-3; D might be TRBD1 (6 bases). Germline V CDR1 and CDR2: LNHDA, SQIVND (reference sequence). The CDR3 consists of 16 residues. The ends were cut back, 4 bases at V and 4 bases at J, with 18 bases in the middle. The chain's CDR3 is CASSTIQGIGPDTQYF. The CDR3 region has the DNA TGTGCCAGTAGTACGATACAGGGTATCGGGCCAGATACGCAGTATTTT.

The rearrangement uses TRBV19 and TRBJ1-2, with a weak D call TRBD1 (6 bases). Germline V gene data show CDR1 as LNHDA and CDR2 as SQIVND (reference sequence). The V end lost 11 bases, the J end lost 8 bases, and 18 bases lay between the germline ends. The CDR3 loop spans 12 amino acids. The CDR3 DNA sequence: TGTGCCGGGCTGTCGCCCGGGACAGGCTACACCTTC. It translates to CAGLSPGTGYTF.

As DNA, the CDR3 is TGTGCCAGCAGCCAATTAGGACAGATGAACACTGAAGCTTTCTTT. This gives the protein CASSQLGQMNTEAFF. The chain carries TRBV14 and TRBJ1-1, with a possible D match to TRBD1 (6 bases). The CDR3 consists of 15 residues. Between the trimmed V and J ends, which lost 2 bases and 0 bases, there was a span of 10 bases. CDR1 and CDR2 (germline): SGHDN, FVKESK.

This chain joins TRBV5-4 and TRBJ2-1; 7 nucleotides match TRBD1. The CDR3 totals 13 residues. CDR1 and CDR2 (germline): SGHNT, YYREEE (reference sequence). J lost 6 bases, V lost 4 bases, and 4 bases had no gene match. Here the CDR3 DNA reads TGTGCCAGCAGCAATTCAGGGGGCAATGAGCAGTTCTTC. Protein: CASSNSGGNEQFF.

The rearrangement uses TRBV18 and TRBJ1-3; the D is unclear. The CDR3 contains 17 residues. Germline V lookup: CDR1 KGHSH, CDR2 LQKENI. V dropped 4 bases and J dropped 0 bases, with 16 bases sitting between them. CDR3 region: CASSRSVDHLSGNTIYF. CDR3 sequence (DNA): TGTGCCAGCTCACGATCGGTCGATCACCTCTCTGGAAACACCATATATTTT.

This chain connects TRBV7-2 to TRBJ2-1; D might be TRBD1 (5 bases). Trimming pared 6 bases from V and 5 bases from J, leaving 14 bases between. This CDR3 has 14 amino acids. Germline lookup yields CDR1 SGHTA and CDR2 FQGNSA. Here the CDR3 reads CASSRKGLDNEQFF. The DNA for the CDR3 is TGTGCCAGCAGTCGTAAGGGGCTTGACAATGAGCAGTTCTTC.

The genes are TRBV29-1 and TRBJ2-5; 13 bases match TRBD2. The CDR3 runs 15 residues. Germline V gene lookup returns CDR1 SQVTM and CDR2 ANQGSEA. The V segment lost 3 bases and the J segment 5 bases; nucleotides outside the gene matches: 6. The CDR3 DNA reads TGCAGCGTTGACCGGGGACTAGCGGGGTATGAGACCCAGTACTTC. This encodes CSVDRGLAGYETQYF. The full variable domain, with the rest looked up from reference TRBV29-1 and TRBJ2-5, is SAVISQKPSRDICQRGTSLTIQCQVDSQVTMMFWYRQQPGQSLTLIATANQGSEATYESGFVIDKFPISRPNLTFSTLTVSNMSPEDSSIYLCSVDRGLAGYETQYFGPGTRLLVL.

This CDR3 reads CASSPAGGFYEQYF. DNA for the CDR3: TGTGCCAGCAGCCCCGCGGGGGGTTTCTACGAGCAGTACTTC. The chain couples TRBV9 to TRBJ2-7, with 8 bases lining up with TRBD2. Germline trimming cut 4 bases from V and 3 bases from J; bases unmatched to any gene: 6. This CDR3 comprises 14 residues. Germline values: CDR1 SGDLS, CDR2 YYNGEE.

On this clone itself: Other DNA sequences in the same sample also yield this CDR3. This chain links TRBV6-5 with TRBJ2-6; D is possibly TRBD2 (5 bases). V was shortened by 2 bases and J by 0 bases, with 5 bases between the two germline ends. CDR1 and CDR2 (germline): MNHEY, SVGAGI. CDR3 length: 15 amino acids. CDR3 loop: CASSYLASGANVLTF. The DNA for the CDR3 is TGTGCCAGCAGTTACCTAGCCTCTGGGGCCAACGTCCTGACTTTC.

This chain uses TRBV4-2 with TRBJ1-2; D is perhaps TRBD1 (6 bases). The CDR3 consists of 14 residues. Germline loops: CDR1 LGHNA, CDR2 YNFKEQ. V gave up 6 bases and J gave up 4 bases, with 15 bases separating them. CDR3 nucleotides: TGTGCCAGCAGACATCAGGGGTCGACCTATGGCTACACCTTC. It specifies CASRHQGSTYGYTF.

The chain couples TRBV5-4 to TRBJ1-4; maybe TRBD1 (5 bases). The CDR3 length is 14 residues. V gave up 0 bases and J gave up 14 bases, with 17 bases separating them. Germline CDR1 SGHNT, CDR2 YYREEE (reference sequence). The DNA of the CDR3 is TGTGCCAGCAGCTTGGAAGGGGCCGCTGGTAACCTGTTTTTT. Translated: CASSLEGAAGNLFF.

This clone showed up just a few times. This sequence joins TRBV6-5 and TRBJ1-5; D possibly corresponds to TRBD1 (5 bases). V lost 5 bases and J 12 bases, leaving 17 bases between the germline ends. The CDR3 is 13 amino acids. Germline loops: CDR1 MNHEY, CDR2 SVGAGI. The CDR3 DNA sequence: TGTGCCAGCAGTAGTTATGTAGTGGGGCTCCAGCATTTT. Its translation is CASSSYVVGLQHF.

This sequence joins TRBV10-3 and TRBJ1-5; 7 bases are shared with TRBD1. V shed 0 bases, J shed 7 bases, and the junction held 12 bases outside the gene matches. Germline V CDR1 and CDR2: ENHRY, SYGVKD. This CDR3 has 17 amino acids. Here the CDR3 reads CAISESTPQGIQQPQHF. CDR3 DNA sequence: TGTGCCATCAGTGAGTCGACACCACAGGGGATTCAGCAGCCCCAGCATTTT.

V gene TRBV9 combines with J gene TRBJ1-3; D gene ambiguous. CDR1 is SGDLS and CDR2 is YYNGEE in the germline V gene. The CDR3 length is 15 residues. Deletions cut 3 bases from V and 2 bases from J, with 12 bases between. CDR3 sequence reads: CASSGGGRAGNTIYF. The CDR3 DNA is TGTGCCAGCAGCGGCGGAGGGAGGGCTGGAAACACCATATATTTT. Full variable domain (remainder filled in from reference TRBV9 and TRBJ1-3): DSGVTQTPKHLITATGQRVTLRCSPRSGDLSVYWYQQSLDQGLQFLIQYYNGEERAKGNILERFSAQQFPDLHSELNLSSLELGDSALYFCASSGGGRAGNTIYFGEGSWLTVV.

The genes are TRBV10-3 and TRBJ1-5; 11 bases line up with TRBD1. The CDR3 is 15 amino acids. Unmatched junction bases numbered 4, after V lost 5 bases and J lost 4 bases. The germline V gene encodes CDR1 ENHRY and CDR2 SYGVKD. The CDR3 loop reads CAISFGQGANQPQHF. CDR3 sequence (DNA): TGTGCCATCAGTTTCGGACAGGGGGCTAATCAGCCCCAGCATTTT.

The CDR3 bases are TGCGCCAGCAGCCAAGAGGGGGGACTAGCTACAGATACGCAGTATTTT. It translates to CASSQEGGLATDTQYF. The chain links TRBV4-1 to TRBJ2-3; 9 bases line up with TRBD2. Germline V gene sequence: CDR1 MGHRA, CDR2 YSYEKL. This CDR3 comprises 16 residues. The V gene end was trimmed by 0 bases and the J gene end by 3 bases; junction bases not matched to a gene: 4.

The CDR3 DNA is TGTGCCAGCAGCTTAGGGGACAGGGAGGACACCGGGGAGCTGTTTTTT. Translation: CASSLGDREDTGELFF. V gene TRBV11-3 combines with J gene TRBJ2-2; 9 bases are a match to TRBD1. The V segment lost 1 base and the J segment 3 bases; nucleotides outside the gene matches: 3. The CDR3 is 16 amino acids. CDR1 is SGHNT and CDR2 is YENEEA in the germline V gene.

The V and J genes are TRBV15 and TRBJ1-1; D unclear. Germline loops: CDR1 LNHNV, CDR2 YYDKDF (reference sequence). This CDR3 region has 15 residues. The V and J ends lost 1 base and 1 base respectively, with 10 bases between them. In nucleotides, the CDR3 is TGTGCCACCAGCAGAGGGGAGGGTCAGAACACTGAAGCTTTCTTT. It translates to CATSRGEGQNTEAFF.

The chain recombines TRBV30 with TRBJ1-6, with TRBD1 matching over 7 bases. Germline V gene sequence: CDR1 GTSNPN, CDR2 SVGIG (reference sequence). CDR3 size: 18 residues. V lost 3 bases and J lost 0; bases outside the gene matches: 11. CDR3: CAWSPDRSPSSYNSPLHF. The CDR3 bases are TGTGCCTGGAGCCCGGACAGGTCCCCCAGCTCCTATAATTCACCCCTCCACTTT.